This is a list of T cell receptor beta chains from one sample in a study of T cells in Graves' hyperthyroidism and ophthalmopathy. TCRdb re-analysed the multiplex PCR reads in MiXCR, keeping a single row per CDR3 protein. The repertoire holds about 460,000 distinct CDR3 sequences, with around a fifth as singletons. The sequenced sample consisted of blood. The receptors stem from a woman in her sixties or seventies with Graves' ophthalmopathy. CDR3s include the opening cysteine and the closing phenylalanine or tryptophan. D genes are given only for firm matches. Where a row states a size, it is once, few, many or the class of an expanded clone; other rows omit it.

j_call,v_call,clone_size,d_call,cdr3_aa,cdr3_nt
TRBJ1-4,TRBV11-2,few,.,CASSPHLQGHMPTNEKLFF,TGTGCCAGCAGCCCCCACTTACAAGGGCATATGCCAACTAATGAAAAACTGTTTTTT
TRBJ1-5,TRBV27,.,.,CASNPLGNSNQPQHF,TGTGCCAGCAATCCCCTGGGAAACAGCAATCAGCCCCAGCATTTT
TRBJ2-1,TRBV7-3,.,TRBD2,CASSQSSGSSNEQFF,TGTGCCAGCAGCCAATCTAGCGGGAGTAGTAATGAGCAGTTCTTC
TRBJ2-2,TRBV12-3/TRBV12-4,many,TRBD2,CASKIAGLKNTGELFF,TGTGCCAGCAAAATAGCGGGACTCAAGAACACCGGGGAGCTGTTTTTT
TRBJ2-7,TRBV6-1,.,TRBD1,CASSEAGTGAAYEQYF,TGTGCCAGCAGTGAAGCGGGGACAGGGGCGGCCTACGAGCAGTACTTC
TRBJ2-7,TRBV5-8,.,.,CASSLISGGPYEQYF,TGTGCCAGCAGCTTGATTAGCGGAGGACCCTACGAGCAGTACTTC
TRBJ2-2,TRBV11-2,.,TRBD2,CASSSSPGLGVLGELFF,TGTGCCAGCAGCTCCTCCCCGGGACTAGGTGTCCTCGGGGAGCTGTTTTTT
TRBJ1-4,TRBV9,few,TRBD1,CASSARRGQGDEKLFF,TGTGCCAGCAGCGCCAGGAGGGGACAGGGAGATGAAAAACTGTTTTTT
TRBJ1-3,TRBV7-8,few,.,CASSASRSSRNTIYF,TGTGCCAGCAGCGCTTCTCGGAGTTCTAGAAACACCATATATTTT
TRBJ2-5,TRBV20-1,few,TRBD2,CSASILGASGTETQYF,TGCAGTGCTAGCATTTTAGGAGCTAGCGGGACCGAGACCCAGTACTTC
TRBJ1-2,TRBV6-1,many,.,CASRDSNYGYTF,TGTGCCAGCAGGGACAGTAACTATGGCTACACCTTC
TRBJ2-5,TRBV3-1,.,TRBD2,CASSSRTSGGQETQYF,TGTGCCAGCAGCTCGCGGACTAGCGGAGGTCAAGAGACCCAGTACTTC
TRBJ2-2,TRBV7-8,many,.,CASSSVGGELFF,TGTGCCAGCAGCTCGGTCGGGGGGGAGCTGTTTTTT
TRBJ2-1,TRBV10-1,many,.,CASSESLASYNEQFF,TGCGCCAGCAGTGAGTCACTAGCCTCCTACAATGAGCAGTTCTTC
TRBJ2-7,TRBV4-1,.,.,CASSQSSGYVSYEQYF,TGCGCCAGCAGCCAATCTTCGGGCTATGTATCCTACGAGCAGTACTTC
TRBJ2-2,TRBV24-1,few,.,CATRGQGDTGELFF,TGTGCCACCCGGGGGCAGGGGGACACCGGGGAGCTGTTTTTT
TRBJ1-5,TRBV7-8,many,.,CASSLGRDQPQHF,TGTGCCAGCAGCTTAGGGCGGGATCAGCCCCAGCATTTT
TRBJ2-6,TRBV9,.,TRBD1,CASAKTGSSGANVLTF,TGTGCCAGCGCTAAGACAGGGAGCTCTGGGGCCAACGTCCTGACTTTC
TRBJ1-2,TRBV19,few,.,CASSMGDNVDYGYTF,TGTGCCAGTAGTATGGGGGACAACGTGGACTATGGCTACACCTTC
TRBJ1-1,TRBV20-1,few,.,CSARQGPTEAFF,TGCAGTGCTAGGCAGGGGCCCACTGAAGCTTTCTTT
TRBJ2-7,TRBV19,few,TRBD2,CASSIGGSGSFYEQYF,TGTGCCAGTAGTATTGGGGGTAGCGGGAGTTTCTACGAGCAGTACTTC
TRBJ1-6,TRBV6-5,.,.,CASSYSLGGDDNSPLHF,TGTGCCAGCAGTTACTCACTCGGGGGTGACGATAATTCACCCCTCCACTTT
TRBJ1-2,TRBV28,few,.,CASSLSTTEGYGYTF,TGTGCCAGCAGTTTAAGCACGACAGAGGGCTATGGCTACACCTTC
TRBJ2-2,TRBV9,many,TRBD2,CASSILAGLGELFF,TGTGCCAGCAGCATACTAGCGGGATTGGGGGAGCTGTTTTTT
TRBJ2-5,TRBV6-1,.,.,CASSEARSTGLETQYF,TGTGCCAGCAGTGAAGCGCGGTCTACAGGGCTGGAGACCCAGTACTTC
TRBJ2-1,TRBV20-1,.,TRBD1,CSRTGDTYNEQFF,TGCAGTAGAACAGGGGACACCTACAATGAGCAGTTCTTC
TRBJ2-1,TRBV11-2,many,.,CASSKPWVGNEQFF,TGTGCCAGCAGCAAACCATGGGTTGGCAATGAGCAGTTCTTC
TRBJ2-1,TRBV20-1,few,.,CSARVGIGRHEQFF,TGCAGTGCTAGAGTGGGAATAGGGAGGCATGAGCAGTTCTTC
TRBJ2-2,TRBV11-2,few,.,CASSLGVVGELFF,TGTGCCAGCAGCTTAGGGGTAGTCGGGGAGCTGTTTTTT
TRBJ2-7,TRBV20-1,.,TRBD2,CSAKRTSVTYEQYF,TGCAGTGCTAAAAGGACTAGCGTGACCTACGAGCAGTACTTC
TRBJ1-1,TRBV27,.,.,CASRWKNTEAFF,TGTGCCAGCAGATGGAAGAACACTGAAGCTTTCTTT
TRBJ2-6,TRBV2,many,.,CARTGTGANVLTF,TGTGCCAGAACAGGGACCGGGGCCAACGTCCTGACTTTC